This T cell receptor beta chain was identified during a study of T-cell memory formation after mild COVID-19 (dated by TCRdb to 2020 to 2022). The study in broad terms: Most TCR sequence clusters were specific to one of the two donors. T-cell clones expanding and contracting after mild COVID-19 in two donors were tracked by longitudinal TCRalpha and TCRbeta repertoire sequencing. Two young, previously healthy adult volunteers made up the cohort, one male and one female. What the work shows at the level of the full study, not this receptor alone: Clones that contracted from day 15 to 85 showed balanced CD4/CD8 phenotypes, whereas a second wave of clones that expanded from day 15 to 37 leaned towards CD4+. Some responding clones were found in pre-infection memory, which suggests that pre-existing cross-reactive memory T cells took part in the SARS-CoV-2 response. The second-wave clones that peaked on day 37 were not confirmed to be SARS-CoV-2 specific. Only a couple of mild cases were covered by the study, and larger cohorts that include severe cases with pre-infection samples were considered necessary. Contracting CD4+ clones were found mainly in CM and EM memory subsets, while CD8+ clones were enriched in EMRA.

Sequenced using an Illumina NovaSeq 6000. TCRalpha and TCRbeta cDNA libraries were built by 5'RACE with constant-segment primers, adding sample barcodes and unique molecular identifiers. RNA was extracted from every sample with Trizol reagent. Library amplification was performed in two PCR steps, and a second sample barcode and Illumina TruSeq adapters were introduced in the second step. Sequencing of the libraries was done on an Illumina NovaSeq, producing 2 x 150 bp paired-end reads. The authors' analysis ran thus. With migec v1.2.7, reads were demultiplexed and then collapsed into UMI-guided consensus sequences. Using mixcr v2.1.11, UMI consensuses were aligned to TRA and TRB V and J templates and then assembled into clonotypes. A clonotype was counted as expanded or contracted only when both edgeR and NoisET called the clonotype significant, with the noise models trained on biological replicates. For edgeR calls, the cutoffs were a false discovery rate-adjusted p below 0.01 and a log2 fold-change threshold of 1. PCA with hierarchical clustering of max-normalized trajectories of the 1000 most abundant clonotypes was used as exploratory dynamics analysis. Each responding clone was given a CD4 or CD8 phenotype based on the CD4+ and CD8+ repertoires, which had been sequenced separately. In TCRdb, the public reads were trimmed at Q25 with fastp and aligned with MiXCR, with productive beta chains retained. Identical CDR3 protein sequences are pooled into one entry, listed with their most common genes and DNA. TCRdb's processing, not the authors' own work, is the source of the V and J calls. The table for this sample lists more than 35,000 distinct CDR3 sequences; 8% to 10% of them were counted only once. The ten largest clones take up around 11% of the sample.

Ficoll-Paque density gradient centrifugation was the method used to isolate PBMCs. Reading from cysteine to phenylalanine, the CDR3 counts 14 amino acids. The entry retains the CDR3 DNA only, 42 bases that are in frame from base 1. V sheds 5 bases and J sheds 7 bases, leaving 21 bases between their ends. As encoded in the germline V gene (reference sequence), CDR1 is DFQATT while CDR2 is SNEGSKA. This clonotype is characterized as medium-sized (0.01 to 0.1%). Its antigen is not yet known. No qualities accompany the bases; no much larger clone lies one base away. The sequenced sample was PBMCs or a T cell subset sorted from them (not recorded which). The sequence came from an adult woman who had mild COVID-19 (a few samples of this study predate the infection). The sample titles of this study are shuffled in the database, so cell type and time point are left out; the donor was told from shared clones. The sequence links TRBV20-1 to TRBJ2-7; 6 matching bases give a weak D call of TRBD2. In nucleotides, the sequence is TGCAGTGCTCAATACCGGGGCCCGGCGGGAGAGCAGTACTTC. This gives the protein CSAQYRGPAGEQYF.